Shown below are 20 T cell receptor beta chains from a single sample sequenced in a study of blood T cell repertoires in COVID-19. TCRdb's copy holds only in-frame clones and misses some; the assay was immunoSEQ multiplex PCR. The repertoire includes approximately 350,000 clones, about 90% of them detected once, and approximately 3.1% sits in the top ten. Material: PBMCs or T cells enriched from blood (not recorded which). These receptors were taken from a woman in her 30s who had recovered from COVID-19.

The rearrangement links TRBV29-1 to TRBJ2-7; D ambiguous. CDR3 length: 13 amino acids. CDR1 is SQVTM, CDR2 ANQGSEA, per germline. Trimming pared 2 bases from V and 1 base from J, leaving 9 bases between. The CDR3 DNA reads as TGCAGCGTTGAATCCCCGGGTTCCTACGAGCAGTACTTC. This codes for CSVESPGSYEQYF.

The chain links TRBV4-2 to TRBJ2-1; a weak D match, TRBD1 (5 bases). Germline CDR1 LGHNA, CDR2 YNFKEQ. The CDR3 spans 16 residues. Trimming stripped 1 base from V and 5 bases from J, with 15 bases between. Here the CDR3 reads CASSQGGSGSDNEQFF. DNA of the CDR3: TGTGCCAGCAGCCAAGGGGGCTCGGGTTCAGACAATGAGCAGTTCTTC.

This rearrangement joins TRBV7-9 to TRBJ2-1; TRBD2 matches at 11 bases. J was trimmed by 0 bases and V by 5 bases; bases with no gene match: 6. The CDR3 spans 17 residues. Germline lookup yields CDR1 SEHNR and CDR2 FQNEAQ (reference sequence). The CDR3 loop reads CASSPNSGRVSYNEQFF. The CDR3 bases are TGTGCCAGCAGCCCGAATAGCGGGAGGGTCTCCTACAATGAGCAGTTCTTC.

The rearrangement links TRBV28 to TRBJ1-5; 7 bases fit TRBD1. V was pared by 2 bases and J by 6 bases, with 4 bases of the junction left unmatched. The CDR3 contains 14 residues. The germline V gene has CDR1 MDHEN and CDR2 SYDVKM. The CDR3 loop is CASSLKGAGQPQHF. In DNA, the CDR3 is TGTGCCAGCAGTTTAAAGGGGGCTGGTCAGCCCCAGCATTTT.

This clone was seen a single time. V gene TRBV6-5 combines with J gene TRBJ2-2, with D perhaps matching TRBD1 (6 bases). CDR3 length equals 15 residues. The germline gives CDR1 MNHEY, CDR2 SVGAGI. V dropped 6 bases and J dropped 0 bases, with 11 bases sitting between them. The CDR3 bases are TGTGCCAGCAGGACCGGGACAACGAACACCGGGGAGCTGTTTTTT. Protein sequence: CASRTGTTNTGELFF.

This chain connects TRBV10-2 to TRBJ1-4; TRBD1 agrees at 7 bases. V gave up 3 bases and J gave up 5 bases; unmatched junction bases: 6. CDR1 and CDR2 from the germline V gene are WSHSY and SAAADI. The CDR3 is 15 amino acids. The CDR3, as DNA: TGCGCCAGCAGTGAACTCCAGGGGGACAATGAAAAACTGTTTTTT. It yields the protein CASSELQGDNEKLFF.

The chain is built from TRBV9 and TRBJ1-6, with 7 bases fitting TRBD1. The CDR3 is made up of 13 amino acids. Unmatched junction bases numbered 4, after V lost 7 bases and J lost 6 bases. Looked up from germline, CDR1 is SGDLS and CDR2 is YYNGEE. The CDR3 spells CASPGQRNSPLHF. The DNA for the CDR3 is TGTGCCAGCCCGGGACAGCGTAATTCACCCCTCCACTTT. Variable domain in full (rest from reference TRBV9 and TRBJ1-6): DSGVTQTPKHLITATGQRVTLRCSPRSGDLSVYWYQQSLDQGLQFLIQYYNGEERAKGNILERFSAQQFPDLHSELNLSSLELGDSALYFCASPGQRNSPLHFGNGTRLTVT.

This clone was counted a few times. This sequence joins TRBV6-5 and TRBJ2-7, with 7 bases identical to TRBD2. V gave up 0 bases and J gave up 3 bases; unmatched junction bases: 5. The CDR3 is made up of 15 amino acids. Per germline, CDR1 MNHEY and CDR2 SVGAGI. CDR3 in DNA: TGTGCCAGCAGTTACTCCGGGACTATCCTCTACGAGCAGTACTTC. Translation: CASSYSGTILYEQYF.

The chain carries TRBV7-2 and TRBJ1-2; 9 positions agree with TRBD1. The ends lost 3 bases at V and 6 bases at J; junction bases unmatched: 11. This CDR3 is 16 amino acids long. CDR1 and CDR2 (germline): SGHTA, FQGNSA. The chain's CDR3 is CASSFLAWDRVNGYTF. The CDR3 DNA follows: TGTGCCAGCAGCTTTCTTGCTTGGGACAGGGTTAATGGCTACACCTTC.

V usage is TRBV28 and J usage is TRBJ2-7; 11 nucleotides line up with TRBD2. Germline CDR1 MDHEN, CDR2 SYDVKM. CDR3 length: 14 residues. The V gene end was trimmed by 6 bases and the J gene end by 3 bases; junction bases not matched to a gene: 4. The CDR3 reads CASSLTSGSYEQYF. The DNA of the CDR3 is TGTGCCAGCAGCCTCACTAGCGGGAGCTACGAGCAGTACTTC.

The chain carries TRBV2 and TRBJ1-4; 8 positions match TRBD1. The CDR3 totals 13 residues. With V trimmed by 7 bases and J by 4 bases, 2 bases remained unmatched. Germline CDR1 SNHLY, CDR2 FYNNEI. CDR3 coding DNA: TGTGCCAGCAAGGGACAGGATAATGAAAAACTGTTTTTT. Translation gives CASKGQDNEKLFF. The variable domain in full, completed from reference TRBV2 and TRBJ1-4, reads EPEVTQTPSHQVTQMGQEVILRCVPISNHLYFYWYRQILGQKVEFLVSFYNNEISEKSEIFDDQFSVERPDGSNFTLKIRSTKLEDSAMYFCASKGQDNEKLFFGSGTQLSVL.

This chain uses TRBV23-1 with TRBJ2-1; D call uncertain. TRBV23-1 is assigned to the ORF class and has an uncertain function. The CDR3 consists of 17 residues. Trimming left V 4 bases short and J 0 bases short, with 16 bases between. CDR3 bases: TGCGCCAGCAGTCCCCAGAATAGCAGCTGCTCCTACAATGAGCAGTTCTTC. Amino acids: CASSPQNSSCSYNEQFF.

V usage is TRBV5-1 and J usage is TRBJ2-1; 10 bases line up with TRBD2. Germline CDR1 is SGHRS and CDR2 is YFSETQ. V shed 3 bases, J shed 6 bases, and the junction held 6 bases outside the gene matches. CDR3 length: 15 amino acids. CDR3 coding DNA: TGCGCCAGCAGCTCTACTAGCGGGACTATCAATGAGCAGTTCTTC. This translates into CASSSTSGTINEQFF. The full variable domain, its missing parts supplied by reference TRBV5-1 and TRBJ2-1, is KAGVTQTPRYLIKTRGQQVTLSCSPISGHRSVSWYQQTPGQGLQFLFEYFSETQRNKGNFPGRFSGRQFSNSRSEMNVSTLELGDSALYLCASSSTSGTINEQFFGPGTRLTVL.

As for this clone: Germline and junction disagree at one end, which may indicate a read error. This rearrangement joins TRBV7-7 to TRBJ2-1; 11 nucleotides agree with TRBD2. The CDR3 length is 19 residues. From germline, CDR1 is SSHAT and CDR2 FNYEAQ (reference sequence). DNA for the CDR3: TGTGCTAGCAGCCGGGACGTACCTATAGCGGGAGGGCCCTACAATGAGCAGTTCTTC. This translates into CASSRDVPIAGGPYNEQFF.

The chain couples TRBV28 to TRBJ1-2; 9 nucleotides line up with TRBD1. The V and J ends lost 5 bases and 3 bases, in that order; junction bases with no gene match: 7. Germline CDR1 reads MDHEN; CDR2 reads SYDVKM. CDR3 length: 15 residues. For the CDR3, the DNA is TGTGCCAGCAGTGTTGGGACAGGGATCCACTATGGCTACACCTTC. Its translation is CASSVGTGIHYGYTF.

This chain links TRBV7-2 with TRBJ1-6; tentative D call: TRBD1 (5 bases). The germline V gene encodes CDR1 SGHTA and CDR2 FQGNSA. The CDR3 totals 15 residues. Trimming removed 0 bases from V and 10 bases from J, with 13 bases in between. The CDR3 region is CASSLAVGEGSPLHF. CDR3 in DNA: TGTGCCAGCAGCTTAGCGGTAGGGGAGGGCTCACCCCTCCACTTT.

The chain joins TRBV20-1 to TRBJ1-1; D call uncertain. The CDR3 loop spans 9 amino acids. Germline CDR1 reads DFQATT; CDR2 reads SNEGSKA (reference sequence). V dropped 7 bases and J dropped 6 bases, with 6 bases sitting between them. The DNA of the CDR3 is TGCAGTGTGAGTGCTGAAGCTTTCTTT. It is translated as CSVSAEAFF.

The V call is TRBV10-3, the J call TRBJ1-5; D might be TRBD1 (5 bases). CDR3 length: 14 residues. Per the germline V gene, CDR1 is ENHRY and CDR2 is SYGVKD. V lost 6 bases and J 0 bases, leaving 9 bases between the germline ends. Here the CDR3 reads CAIRGDSSNQPQHF. The CDR3 region has the DNA TGTGCCATCAGGGGCGACAGTAGCAATCAGCCCCAGCATTTT.

V usage is TRBV4-1 and J usage is TRBJ2-7, with 10 bases that match TRBD2. The CDR3 is 15 amino acids. The junction had 4 bases not matched to a gene; V was cut back by 3 bases and J by 2 bases. The V gene's germline CDR1 is MGHRA and CDR2 YSYEKL. CDR3 nucleotides: TGCGCCAGCAGCCAGGGGGGACTAGCGACCTACGAGCAGTACTTC. Amino acids: CASSQGGLATYEQYF.

The gene calls are TRBV4-1 and TRBJ2-1; 10 bases are a match to TRBD2. The ends lost 1 base at V and 3 bases at J; junction bases unmatched: 3. The CDR3 covers 16 residues. Germline assignment: CDR1 MGHRA and CDR2 YSYEKL. CDR3 nucleotide sequence: TGCGCCAGCAGCCAAGGAGGACTAGCGGACTACAATGAGCAGTTCTTC. Encoded protein: CASSQGGLADYNEQFF.